The rows below give T cell receptor beta chains drawn from one sample of a study of graft-versus-host responses after intestinal transplantation. Libraries were prepared by immunoSEQ multiplex PCR; TCRdb keeps only in-frame clonotypes and omits some of them. This table holds tens of thousands of clones, around 90% found once. The starting material was ileum tissue, obtained 350 to 400 days after transplant. These receptors came from a human patient who received an intestinal transplant, so some T cells may come from the graft donor. Each CDR3 is given with its conserved first and last residue. The D gene is left open where the match is weak. Expanded clones get a size class; other rows say once, few or many, or leave the size out.

V,J,D,size,length,CDR3,DNA
TRBV9,TRBJ2-3,.,.,12,CASSAYTDTQYF,TGTGCCAGCAGCGCCTACACAGATACGCAGTATTTT
TRBV15,TRBJ1-6,.,.,14,CATMGTGLNSPLHF,TGTGCCACCATGGGAACAGGGCTTAATTCACCCCTCCACTTT
TRBV2,TRBJ2-3,.,.,10,CASKGDTQYF,TGTGCCAGCAAGGGAGATACGCAGTATTTT
TRBV6-4,TRBJ2-2,TRBD1,.,15,CASIRTGIGCGELFF,TGTGCCAGCATAAGGACAGGTATAGGGTGCGGGGAGCTGTTTTTT
TRBV9,TRBJ2-3,.,.,15,CASSPPGSNTDTQYF,TGTGCCAGCAGCCCCCCCGGAAGTAACACAGATACGCAGTATTTT
TRBV6-5,TRBJ2-7,.,.,13,CASSYRRGYEQYF,TGTGCCAGCAGTTACCGGCGGGGCTACGAGCAGTACTTC
TRBV29-1,TRBJ1-4,.,.,11,CSVDFNEKLFF,TGCAGCGTTGATTTTAATGAAAAACTGTTTTTT
TRBV15,TRBJ2-7,.,once,13,CATRDRSSYEQYF,TGTGCCACGAGAGACAGGAGCTCCTACGAGCAGTACTTC
TRBV27,TRBJ2-2,TRBD2,.,15,CAYQKVAGEAGELFF,TGTGCCTATCAGAAGGTGGCGGGGGAGGCCGGGGAGCTGTTTTTT
TRBV7-9,TRBJ2-7,.,.,16,CASSLGRVESIHEQYF,TGTGCCAGCAGCTTAGGCAGGGTGGAGTCCATCCACGAGCAGTACTTC
TRBV5-1,TRBJ1-5,TRBD1,.,15,CASTNQGANNQPQHF,TGCGCCAGCACCAACCAGGGGGCGAACAATCAGCCCCAGCATTTT
TRBV12-5,TRBJ2-3,.,.,11,CASGLADTQYF,TGTGCTAGTGGTTTGGCAGATACGCAGTATTTT
TRBV15,TRBJ2-3,TRBD2,.,16,CATSRLAGGYTDTQYF,TGTGCCACCAGCAGACTAGCGGGAGGTTACACAGATACGCAGTATTTT
TRBV29-1,TRBJ1-2,.,.,16,CSASSEGGRAWDGYTF,TGCAGCGCATCAAGCGAGGGGGGACGCGCCTGGGATGGCTACACCTTC
TRBV10-3,TRBJ1-2,TRBD1,.,13,CATGGQVKYGYTF,TGTGCCACCGGCGGACAGGTTAAGTATGGCTACACCTTC
TRBV19,TRBJ2-7,.,.,18,CASSIGGGSRDPSYEQYF,TGTGCCAGTAGTATAGGAGGGGGATCCAGGGACCCCTCCTACGAGCAGTACTTC
TRBV6-5,TRBJ2-7,TRBD1,.,13,CASSYGDRAEQYF,TGTGCCAGCAGTTACGGGGACAGGGCCGAGCAGTACTTC
TRBV13,TRBJ2-6,TRBD2,.,15,CASSFALAGPNVLTF,TGTGCCAGCAGCTTCGCACTAGCGGGCCCCAACGTCCTGACTTTC
TRBV28,TRBJ1-2,.,.,14,CASSLPGANYGYTF,TGTGCCAGCAGTTTACCAGGGGCCAACTATGGCTACACCTTC
TRBV9,TRBJ1-6,.,.,15,CASSVSDSSNSPLHF,TGTGCCAGCAGCGTCTCGGACAGCTCGAATTCACCCCTCCACTTT
TRBV2,TRBJ2-3,.,.,13,CASRALGADTQYF,TGTGCCAGCAGGGCGCTGGGGGCAGATACGCAGTATTTT
TRBV19,TRBJ2-7,TRBD2,.,15,CASSISGGGAYEQYF,TGTGCCAGTAGTATCAGTGGCGGGGGTGCCTACGAGCAGTACTTC
TRBV7-3,TRBJ2-3,TRBD2,.,13,CASSLRGGDTQYF,TGTGCCAGCAGCTTAAGGGGGGGAGATACGCAGTATTTT
TRBV6-5,TRBJ2-3,.,.,13,CASSYSKPDTQYF,TGTGCCAGCAGTTACTCGAAGCCAGATACGCAGTATTTT
TRBV2,TRBJ2-7,TRBD1,.,15,CASSLEDRGNYEQYF,TGTGCCAGCAGTTTAGAGGACAGGGGGAATTACGAGCAGTACTTC
TRBV4-1,TRBJ2-7,TRBD2,.,16,CASSQDSGLVINEQYF,TGCGCCAGCAGCCAAGATTCCGGACTAGTGATCAACGAGCAGTACTTC
TRBV11-1,TRBJ2-5,TRBD2,.,16,CASSLEKRGGRETQYF,TGTGCCAGCAGCTTAGAAAAGCGGGGGGGTCGAGAGACCCAGTACTTC
TRBV28,TRBJ2-7,.,.,11,CASLSFYEQYF,TGTGCCAGTTTAAGCTTCTACGAGCAGTACTTC
TRBV7-2,TRBJ2-1,.,.,14,CASSLYQAYNEQFF,TGTGCCAGCAGCTTATACCAAGCCTACAATGAGCAGTTCTTC
TRBV5-1,TRBJ2-1,TRBD2,.,19,CASSSPGLAGGSSYNEQFF,TGCGCCAGCAGCTCCCCGGGACTAGCGGGAGGGAGCTCCTACAATGAGCAGTTCTTC
TRBV15,TRBJ1-6,TRBD1,few,12,CATNRGNSPLHF,TGTGCCACGAACAGGGGAAATTCACCCCTCCACTTT
TRBV2,TRBJ1-5,.,.,17,CASSEVSSFLSNQPQHF,TGTGCCAGCAGTGAAGTGTCATCTTTCCTAAGCAATCAGCCCCAGCATTTT
TRBV4-1,TRBJ2-1,.,.,14,CASSRVRGGDEQFF,TGCGCCAGCAGCCGGGTAAGGGGAGGCGATGAGCAGTTCTTC
TRBV5-5,TRBJ2-3,TRBD2,.,17,CASSPVDGTSEGDTQYF,TGTGCCAGCAGCCCCGTTGACGGGACTAGCGAGGGAGATACGCAGTATTTT
TRBV19,TRBJ2-7,TRBD1,.,14,CASSQGTGGYEQYF,TGTGCCAGTAGTCAAGGGACAGGGGGGTACGAGCAGTACTTC
TRBV30,TRBJ1-5,.,.,15,CAWSYGADSNQPQHF,TGTGCCTGGAGTTATGGGGCAGATAGCAATCAGCCCCAGCATTTT
TRBV2,TRBJ1-5,.,.,15,CASRLSGGANQPQHF,TGTGCCAGCCGCCTCAGCGGGGGGGCGAATCAGCCCCAGCATTTT
TRBV6-6,TRBJ2-1,.,.,15,CASSRGMSSYNEQFF,TGTGCCAGCAGCCGAGGTATGAGCTCCTACAATGAGCAGTTCTTC
TRBV10-3,TRBJ1-1,.,.,13,CAMRQDPNTEAFF,TGTGCCATGAGACAGGACCCGAACACTGAAGCTTTCTTT
TRBV7-6,TRBJ2-2,.,.,15,CASSQGTKNTGELFF,TGTGCCAGCAGCCAGGGGACCAAGAACACCGGGGAGCTGTTTTTT
TRBV29-1,TRBJ2-7,.,.,11,CSVETAYEQYF,TGCAGCGTTGAAACCGCCTACGAGCAGTACTTC
TRBV19,TRBJ2-2,.,.,18,CASSIGGTGGLNTGELFF,TGTGCCAGTAGTATAGGGGGAACGGGGGGCTTGAACACCGGGGAGCTGTTTTTT